This T cell receptor (beta chain) was obtained from a study of blood T cell repertoires in COVID-19. Overall study context: Sources were T cells, B-cell-depleted T cells, or PBMCs; the material itself was cDNA or gDNA.

Original methodology: It was from reference gene primer amplification that nucleated cell counts were estimated. Repertoires were generated with immunoSEQ multiplex PCR, while TCRdb's copy carries only in-frame clones and drops some. The V and J calls and clone size come from that table; D and trimming were worked out from the DNA. The table includes roughly 220,000 clones, around 84% detected once. Germline assignment: CDR1 SGHTA and CDR2 FQGNSA. V trimming: 1 base; J trimming: 7 bases; junction bases outside the gene matches: 20. This CDR3 has 19 amino acids. Participants' own reports of clinical history determined their cohort assignment.

The chain couples TRBV7-2 to TRBJ2-3, with 7 bases identical to TRBD2. This TCR was recovered from a woman between 35 and 50 years old who had recovered from COVID-19. The specimen was PBMCs or T cells enriched from blood (not recorded which). The CDR3 loop reads CASSLDSGLNRGVVYTQYF. The CDR3 DNA reads TGTGCCAGCAGCTTAGATTCGGGACTGAATCGGGGGGTCGTATATACGCAGTATTTT. The whole variable domain, remainder taken from reference TRBV7-2 and TRBJ2-3, is GAGVSQSPSNKVTEKGKDVELRCDPISGHTALYWYRQSLGQGLEFLIYFQGNSAPDKSGLPSDRFSAERTGGSVSTLTIQRTQQEDSAVYLCASSLDSGLNRGVVYTQYFGPGTRLTVL.